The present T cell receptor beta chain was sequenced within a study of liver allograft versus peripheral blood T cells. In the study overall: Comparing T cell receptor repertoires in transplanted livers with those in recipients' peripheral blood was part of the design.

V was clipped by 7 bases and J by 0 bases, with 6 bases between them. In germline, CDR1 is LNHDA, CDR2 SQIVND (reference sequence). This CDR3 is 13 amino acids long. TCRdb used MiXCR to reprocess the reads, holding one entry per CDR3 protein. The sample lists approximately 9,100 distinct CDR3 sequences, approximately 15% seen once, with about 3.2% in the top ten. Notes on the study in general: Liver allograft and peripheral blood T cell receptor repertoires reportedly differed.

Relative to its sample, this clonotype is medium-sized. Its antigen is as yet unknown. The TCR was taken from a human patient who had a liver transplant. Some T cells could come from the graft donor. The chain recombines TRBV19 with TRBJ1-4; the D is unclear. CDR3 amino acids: CASKETTNEKLFF. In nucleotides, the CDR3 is TGTGCCAGTAAGGAGACAACTAATGAAAAACTGTTTTTT.